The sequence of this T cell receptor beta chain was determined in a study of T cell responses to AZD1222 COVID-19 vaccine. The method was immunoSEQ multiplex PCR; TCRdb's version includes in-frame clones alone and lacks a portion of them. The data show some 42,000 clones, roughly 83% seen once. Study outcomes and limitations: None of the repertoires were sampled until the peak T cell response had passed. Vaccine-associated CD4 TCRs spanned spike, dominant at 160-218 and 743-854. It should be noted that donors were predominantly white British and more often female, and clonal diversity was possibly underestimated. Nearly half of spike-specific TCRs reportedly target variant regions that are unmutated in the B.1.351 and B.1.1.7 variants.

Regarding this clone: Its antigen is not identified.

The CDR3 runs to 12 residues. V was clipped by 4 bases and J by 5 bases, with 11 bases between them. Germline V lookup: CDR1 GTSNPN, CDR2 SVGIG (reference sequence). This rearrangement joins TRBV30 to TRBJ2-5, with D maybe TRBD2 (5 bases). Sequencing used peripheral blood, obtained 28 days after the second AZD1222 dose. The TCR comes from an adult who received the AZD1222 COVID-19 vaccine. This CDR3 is CAWTEGAETQYF. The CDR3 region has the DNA TGTGCCTGGACTGAGGGTGCGGAGACCCAGTACTTC.